This T cell receptor (beta chain) was retrieved from a study of T cells in Graves' hyperthyroidism and ophthalmopathy (dated by TCRdb to between 2018 and 2021). Regarding the research as a whole: Peripheral blood samples were taken at initial diagnosis, before any treatment was given. TCR V-J signatures able to tell the groups apart were searched for in a discovery cohort of 95 to 100 patients, of whom more than 40 had Graves' ophthalmopathy and roughly 58 had stable Graves' hyperthyroidism. An independent validation cohort of 18 to 20 hyperthyroidism patients and roughly 16 patients who later progressed to ophthalmopathy tested prospective prediction of ophthalmopathy. For training and testing, the 100 or so patients in the discovery cohort were randomly divided in a 7:3 ratio. In addition, the study compared T-cell repertoires in thyroid tissue and in blood from several Graves' hyperthyroidism patients. After sampling, hyperthyroidism patients received methimazole starting at 30 mg daily, and ophthalmopathy patients received high-dose intravenous methylprednisolone. TCR Vbeta CDR3 sequencing of 120 to 150 peripheral blood samples (more than 40 ophthalmopathy, about 74 hyperthyroidism and some 17 progressor patients) is reported in the paper. Findings and caveats that apply to the study as a whole: No statistical method was used to fix the sample size in advance, and group allocation was not hidden from the investigators. Ophthalmopathy was separated from stable hyperthyroidism by a 13 V-J signature model, with over 85% sensitivity and about 81% specificity obtained in cross-validation and 80%/75% obtained in testing. During validation, the model predicted progression to ophthalmopathy a median of approximately 7 months ahead of onset, with 70.59% sensitivity and 72.22% specificity. Most expanded thyroid clonotypes (frequency above 0.001) were also detected in blood, a finding suggesting that blood repertoires may reflect thyroid immune responses.

Ophthalmopathy patients had moderately to severely active disease, with a Clinical Activity Score of 3 or more, a NOSPECS grade of 4 or more, and a disease duration of less than 3 months. Any patient with an uncontrolled infection, another autoimmune disease, pregnancy or lactation was excluded. Diagnoses were established on the basis of clinical symptoms, serum thyroxine and TRAb, thyroid ultrasound, and orbital computed tomography. PBMCs were separated from under 11 ml of fresh peripheral blood using Ficoll-Paque density gradient centrifugation. Total RNA was extracted using Trizol reagent, and RNA quality was assessed on an Agilent 2100 Bioanalyzer. V and J lose 4 bases and 6 bases, and a span of 15 bases separates them. The CDR3 has 14 amino acids, counting the end cysteine and phenylalanine. The kept DNA is CDR3 alone, 42 bases in frame from the first base. CDR1 and CDR2 (SNHLY, FYNNEI) derive from the germline V gene.

Amplification of TCR beta CDR3 regions was carried out from RNA transcripts. The TCR CDR3 was subjected to a first round of RT-PCR using the HTBI primer set and the Qiagen OneStep RT-PCR kit. A second multiplex PCR round built the libraries, followed by size selection and purification. Paired-end sequencing of the libraries was performed with 100 bp reads on an Illumina HiSeq2000. The authors' pipeline ran thus. Raw data were processed with SOAPnuke, discarding reads with adapters, uncalled bases, mean Phred below 15, or no exact constant-primer or identifier match. COPE v1.2.5 was used to merge the high-quality paired reads, and each unique nucleotide sequence was defined as a clonotype. Clonotypes were aligned to IMGT TRBV, TRBD and TRBJ reference segments using MiTCR v1.1. The analysis included only V-J combinations with a frequency above 0.0001, which together covered over 98% of the repertoires. The TCS score was defined as the ratio of F50 (clonal expansion) to E x V (chaos), calculated using BLOSUM62-based TCRdist between CDR3 peptides within each V-J. Welch's t-statistics and random forest reduced roughly 540 V-J features to about 12, which were used in a naive Bayes classifier (R e1071). TCRdb's own reprocessing of the public reads used fastp at Q25 and MiXCR and kept productive beta chains. Each CDR3 protein appears once, grouped with its most common genes and DNA. TCRdb's processing, not the authors' own work, is the source of the V and J calls. This sample is represented by some 650,000 distinct CDR3 sequences; approximately 15% of them were singletons. Of the sample, under 3.5% falls within the top ten clones.

This clonotype was counted only a few times. Its binding antigen is unknown. No per-base quality is available; no much larger clone lies one base away. The rearranged chain carries TRBV2 and TRBJ1-2; confidence is insufficient to name the D gene. The source material was blood. The TCR originated in a middle-aged woman with Graves' ophthalmopathy. This receptor carries the CDR3 CASSGQIFLNGYTF. The nucleotides are TGTGCCAGCAGTGGGCAGATCTTTCTTAATGGCTACACCTTC.